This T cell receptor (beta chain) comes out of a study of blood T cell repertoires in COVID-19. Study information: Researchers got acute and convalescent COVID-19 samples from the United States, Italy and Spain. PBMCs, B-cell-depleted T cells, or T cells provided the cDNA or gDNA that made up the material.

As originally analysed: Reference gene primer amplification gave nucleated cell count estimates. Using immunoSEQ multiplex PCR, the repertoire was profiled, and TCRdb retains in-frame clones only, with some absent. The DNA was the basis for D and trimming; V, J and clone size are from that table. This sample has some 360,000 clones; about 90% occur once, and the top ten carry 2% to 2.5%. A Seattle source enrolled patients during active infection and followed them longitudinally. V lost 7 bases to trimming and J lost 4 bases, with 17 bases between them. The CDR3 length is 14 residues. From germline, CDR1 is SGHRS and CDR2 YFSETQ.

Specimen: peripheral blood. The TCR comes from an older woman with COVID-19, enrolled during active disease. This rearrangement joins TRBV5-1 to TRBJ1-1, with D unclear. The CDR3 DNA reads TGCGCCAGCGCAGGAGGTGGTTTGGGCACTGAAGCTTTCTTT. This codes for CASAGGGLGTEAFF.